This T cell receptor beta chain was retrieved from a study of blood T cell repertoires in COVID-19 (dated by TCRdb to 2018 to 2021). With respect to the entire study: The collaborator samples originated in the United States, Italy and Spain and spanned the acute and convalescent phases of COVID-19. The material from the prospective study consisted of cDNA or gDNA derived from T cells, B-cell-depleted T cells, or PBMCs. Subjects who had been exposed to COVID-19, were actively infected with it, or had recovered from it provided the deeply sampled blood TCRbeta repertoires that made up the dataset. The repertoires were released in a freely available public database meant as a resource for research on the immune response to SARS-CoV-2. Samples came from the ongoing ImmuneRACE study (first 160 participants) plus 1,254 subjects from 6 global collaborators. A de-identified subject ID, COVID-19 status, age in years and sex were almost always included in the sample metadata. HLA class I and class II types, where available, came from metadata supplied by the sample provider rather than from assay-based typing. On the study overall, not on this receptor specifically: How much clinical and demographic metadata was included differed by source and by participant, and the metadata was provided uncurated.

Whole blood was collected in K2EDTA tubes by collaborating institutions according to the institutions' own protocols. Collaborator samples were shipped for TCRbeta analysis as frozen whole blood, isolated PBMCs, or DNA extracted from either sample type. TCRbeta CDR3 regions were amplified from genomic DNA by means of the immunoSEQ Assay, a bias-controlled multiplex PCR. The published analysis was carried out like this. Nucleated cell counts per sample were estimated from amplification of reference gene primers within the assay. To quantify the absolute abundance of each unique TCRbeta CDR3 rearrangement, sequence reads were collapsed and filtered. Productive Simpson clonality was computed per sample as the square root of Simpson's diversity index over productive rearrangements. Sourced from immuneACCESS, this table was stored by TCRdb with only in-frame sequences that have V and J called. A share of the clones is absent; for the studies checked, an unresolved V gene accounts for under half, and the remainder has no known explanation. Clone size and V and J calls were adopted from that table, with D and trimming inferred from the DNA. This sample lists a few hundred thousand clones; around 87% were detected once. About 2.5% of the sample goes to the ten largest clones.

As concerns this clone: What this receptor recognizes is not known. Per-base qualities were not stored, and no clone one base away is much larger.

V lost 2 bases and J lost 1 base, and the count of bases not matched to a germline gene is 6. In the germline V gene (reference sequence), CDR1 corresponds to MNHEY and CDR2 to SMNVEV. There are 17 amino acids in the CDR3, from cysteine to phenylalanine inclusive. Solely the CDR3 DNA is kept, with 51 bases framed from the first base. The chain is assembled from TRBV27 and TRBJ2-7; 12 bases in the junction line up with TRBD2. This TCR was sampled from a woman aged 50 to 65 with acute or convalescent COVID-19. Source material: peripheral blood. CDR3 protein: CASSLKSLAGGSYEQYF. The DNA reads TGTGCCAGCAGTTTAAAGTCACTAGCGGGAGGTTCCTACGAGCAGTACTTC.